The 8 T cell receptor beta chains below were found in one sample sequenced in a study of T-cell reconstitution after alpha-beta-depleted transplantation in children. For TCRbeta, the library was prepared with unique molecular identifiers. TCRdb re-called the PCR reads with MiXCR, one entry per CDR3 protein. The profile shows about 900,000 distinct CDR3 sequences, about 26% of them singletons. Here the sequenced sample was PBMCs, mostly from graft donor cells, taken 360 days after TCRalphabeta/CD19-depleted stem cell transplant. These TCRs come from a boy under three years old who had a stem cell transplant for SCID, so the T cells may come from the graft donor.

This clonotype was seen a single time. The rearrangement joins TRBV5-1 to TRBJ1-2; D is perhaps TRBD1 (6 bases). Germline V gene sequence: CDR1 SGHRS, CDR2 YFSETQ. The CDR3 runs to 13 residues. The V end was cut by 4 bases, the J end by 3 bases, with 10 bases between. The CDR3 is CASSPGHYYGYTF. CDR3 coding DNA: TGCGCCAGCAGCCCGGGACATTACTATGGCTACACCTTC.

The CDR3 sequence is CASSAPTGAGGNEQFF. The CDR3 DNA reads as TGCGCCAGCAGCGCACCAACAGGGGCGGGGGGCAATGAGCAGTTCTTC. The V call is TRBV5-1, the J call TRBJ2-1, with D possibly matching TRBD2 (8 bases). V lost 4 bases and J 6 bases, leaving 20 bases between the germline ends. The CDR3 loop spans 16 amino acids. Germline V gene sequence: CDR1 SGHRS, CDR2 YFSETQ.

V is TRBV10-3 and J is TRBJ1-1, with D maybe TRBD1 (5 bases). CDR1 ENHRY and CDR2 SYGVKD come from the germline V gene. Trimming cost V 5 bases and J 9 bases, with 25 bases left between them. There are 16 residues in the CDR3. The CDR3 loop reads CAISPQKGQGPTQAFF. For the CDR3, the DNA is TGTGCCATCAGTCCACAAAAGGGGCAGGGCCCCACCCAAGCTTTCTTT.

This chain joins TRBV6-1 and TRBJ1-5; D not certain. Germline V gene lookup returns CDR1 MNHNS and CDR2 SASEGT. The V gene lost 10 bases and the J gene lost 0 bases, with 16 bases spanning the gap. This CDR3 has 15 amino acids. The chain's CDR3 is CAIHEGPISNQPQHF. For the CDR3, the DNA is TGTGCCATCCACGAAGGACCCATTAGCAATCAGCCCCAGCATTTT.

The sample holds a few counts of this clonotype. The chain carries TRBV20-1 and TRBJ2-3, with 8 positions matching TRBD2. Trimming removed 3 bases from V and 3 bases from J; junction bases left unmatched: 14. CDR1 and CDR2 (germline): DFQATT, SNEGSKA (reference sequence). The CDR3 has 17 amino acids. CDR3 loop: CSASRSGGPRGTDTQYF. The DNA of the CDR3 is TGCAGTGCTAGTCGTTCGGGGGGGCCCCGCGGGACAGATACGCAGTATTTT.

The chain has TRBV20-1 and TRBJ1-6, with D uncertain. V lost 2 bases to trimming and J lost 8 bases, with 10 bases between them. Germline loops: CDR1 DFQATT, CDR2 SNEGSKA (reference sequence). This CDR3 has 13 residues. The DNA for the CDR3 is TGCAGTGCTAGACGGAGGGTGGATTCACCCCTCCACTTT. Translation: CSARRRVDSPLHF.

The chain recombines TRBV5-1 with TRBJ2-1; 7 bases fit TRBD2. CDR3 length: 14 residues. Per germline, CDR1 SGHRS and CDR2 YFSETQ. Trimming at V came to 4 bases and at J to 3 bases, leaving 4 bases not matched to a gene. The CDR3 here is CASSARGNYNEQFF. Here the CDR3 DNA reads TGCGCCAGCAGCGCGCGGGGGAACTACAATGAGCAGTTCTTC.

This clonotype was observed a handful of times. The chain links TRBV5-1 to TRBJ2-3; D uncertain. V was cut by 2 bases and J by 0 bases, with 10 bases left in between. The CDR3 is 15 residues long. Germline CDR1 SGHRS, CDR2 YFSETQ. The DNA of the CDR3 is TGCGCCAGCAGCTTAACGGACCCTAGCACAGATACGCAGTATTTT. This sequence encodes CASSLTDPSTDTQYF.